A single sample gave rise to the 11 T cell receptor beta chains below, sequenced in a study of T-cell reconstitution after alpha-beta-depleted transplantation in children. Unique molecular identifiers featured in how the TCRbeta library was prepared. MiXCR, run by TCRdb on the PCR reads, gives a single entry per CDR3 protein. The sample contains about 8,300 distinct CDR3 sequences, under 20% of which appear only once. Source: PBMCs, mostly from graft donor cells, taken 60 days after TCRalphabeta/CD19-depleted stem cell transplant. Receptors were obtained from a girl younger than two who had a stem cell transplant for combined immunodeficiency, so the T cells may come from the graft donor.

This clonotype was found many times. The chain links TRBV20-1 to TRBJ2-1; 10 bases are a match to TRBD2. The CDR3 runs to 16 residues. CDR1 is DFQATT and CDR2 is SNEGSKA in the germline V gene (reference sequence). The J segment lost 7 bases and the V segment lost 0 bases, leaving 9 bases of the junction unmatched. The CDR3 protein is CSARELGLARINEQFF. The CDR3 DNA reads as TGCAGTGCTAGAGAGTTGGGACTAGCGAGGATAAATGAGCAGTTCTTC.

Sample share makes this clonotype medium-sized. The chain employs TRBV5-5 and TRBJ2-5; D might be TRBD1 (5 bases). Looked up from germline, CDR1 is SGHKS and CDR2 is YYEKEE (reference sequence). Between the trimmed V and J ends, which lost 4 bases and 4 bases, there was a span of 17 bases. The CDR3 totals 15 residues. CDR3: CASSLGDMPRETQYF. The CDR3 DNA follows: TGTGCCAGCAGCCTAGGGGATATGCCCCGAGAGACCCAGTACTTC.

This clonotype occurred a few times. The J gene is TRBJ1-2, the V gene TRBV6-1; tentative D call: TRBD1 (6 bases). This CDR3 contains 18 residues. From germline, CDR1 is MNHNS and CDR2 SASEGT. Trimming stripped 4 bases from V and 1 base from J, with 22 bases between. CDR3 region: CASSAGSGNREINYGYTF. Written as DNA, the CDR3 is TGTGCCAGCAGTGCCGGCTCCGGGAACAGGGAGATTAACTATGGCTACACCTTC.

This clonotype was recorded at least ten times. The chain couples TRBV27 to TRBJ2-1, with 7 bases matching TRBD2. This CDR3 is 12 amino acids long. Germline CDR1 is MNHEY and CDR2 is SMNVEV (reference sequence). Germline trimming cut 8 bases from V and 2 bases from J; bases unmatched to any gene: 0. CDR3: CASREAYNEQFF. The CDR3 nucleotides are TGTGCCAGCCGGGAGGCCTACAATGAGCAGTTCTTC.

In its sample, this clonotype was seen a few times. The V gene is TRBV6-1, the J gene TRBJ2-7, with 7 bases that match TRBD2. CDR1 and CDR2 from the germline V gene are MNHNS and SASEGT. Germline trimming cut 11 bases from V and 2 bases from J; bases unmatched to any gene: 6. The CDR3 is 12 amino acids. The CDR3 region is CALAGETYEQYF. In DNA, the CDR3 is TGTGCCCTGGCGGGGGAAACCTACGAGCAGTACTTC.

This clonotype appeared many times. This chain connects TRBV4-2 to TRBJ2-7, with D possibly TRBD2 on 5 matching bases. The CDR3 runs 13 residues. Germline CDR1 is LGHNA and CDR2 is YNFKEQ. V was pared by 4 bases and J by 4 bases, with 11 bases between. The CDR3 DNA reads TGTGCCAGCAGCCGCGATACGGGATACGAGCAGTACTTC. Its protein product is CASSRDTGYEQYF.

This clonotype was seen a few times. This chain uses TRBV4-2 with TRBJ2-5; tentative D call: TRBD1 (5 bases). This CDR3 spans 14 amino acids. V was cut by 1 base and J by 7 bases, with 13 bases left in between. Germline assignment: CDR1 LGHNA and CDR2 YNFKEQ. The DNA of the CDR3 is TGTGCCAGCAGCCAAGGGGGTAGCCAGGGGACCCAGTACTTC. It codes for CASSQGGSQGTQYF.

This clonotype was counted many times. The chain combines TRBV20-1 with TRBJ2-1; D may be TRBD1 or TRBD2 (5 bases each). CDR1 and CDR2 from the germline V gene are DFQATT and SNEGSKA (reference sequence). The V end lost 0 bases, the J end lost 2 bases, and 11 bases lay between the germline ends. This CDR3 spans 15 amino acids. This CDR3 reads CSARDPGTAYNEQFF. The CDR3 DNA reads TGCAGTGCTAGAGATCCCGGGACGGCCTACAATGAGCAGTTCTTC.

This clonotype has ten or more counts. The chain couples TRBV4-3 to TRBJ2-1; no firm D call. V was cut by 0 bases and J by 4 bases, with 13 bases left in between. The CDR3 is made up of 16 amino acids. CDR1 is LGHNA, CDR2 YSLEER, per germline. This CDR3 is CASSQDSAGQYNEQFF. In nucleotides, the CDR3 is TGCGCCAGCAGCCAAGACTCTGCTGGCCAATACAATGAGCAGTTCTTC.

The chain is built from TRBV7-9 and TRBJ1-1; D is undetermined. V was clipped by 7 bases and J by 0 bases, with 9 bases between them. CDR1 and CDR2 (germline): SEHNR, FQNEAQ (reference sequence). The CDR3 contains 13 residues. CDR3 sequence (DNA): TGTGCCAGCACCCCCGAGGTGAACACTGAAGCTTTCTTT. Protein product: CASTPEVNTEAFF.

The rearrangement joins TRBV12-5 to TRBJ1-2; 7 bases match TRBD1. The CDR3 loop spans 15 amino acids. J gave up 4 bases and V 6 bases, and 11 bases lay outside the gene matches. CDR1 is LGHNT, CDR2 FRNRAP, per germline. CDR3 region: CASGTYRGLLYGYTF. The CDR3 DNA follows: TGTGCTAGTGGAACCTACAGGGGCCTCCTCTATGGCTACACCTTC.